The clone carrying this T cell receptor (beta chain) turned up a few times. Its target is not known. The data originate from a study of CD8 T cells in ankylosing spondylitis. Study findings and constraints: Significantly higher representation of disease-linked clones was reported for matched ankylosing spondylitis synovial fluid. About 8 highly homologous variants made up a TCR beta motif, and this motif appeared characteristic of ankylosing spondylitis blood.

Trimming took 7 bases from V and 5 from J; bases not matched to a gene: 3. Germline V gene lookup returns CDR1 SGHDT and CDR2 YYEEEE. The CDR3 length is 11 residues. Quantitative 5'-RACE was performed with molecular barcodes, and it yielded the TCR beta libraries. TCRdb fed the 5' RACE reads into MiXCR, producing one record per CDR3 protein. The data contain 300,000 to 400,000 distinct CDR3 sequences, about 20% of them seen just once; the ten biggest clones take up about a sixth. Sequencing was carried out using blood, either unsorted or a sorted T cell fraction (not recorded which). This sequence joins TRBV5-6 and TRBJ2-7; 7 positions match TRBD2. This TCR was recovered from a male donor with ankylosing spondylitis. The CDR3 region has the DNA TGTGCCAGCGAGCGGGACCACGAGCAGTACTTC. It codes for CASERDHEQYF.